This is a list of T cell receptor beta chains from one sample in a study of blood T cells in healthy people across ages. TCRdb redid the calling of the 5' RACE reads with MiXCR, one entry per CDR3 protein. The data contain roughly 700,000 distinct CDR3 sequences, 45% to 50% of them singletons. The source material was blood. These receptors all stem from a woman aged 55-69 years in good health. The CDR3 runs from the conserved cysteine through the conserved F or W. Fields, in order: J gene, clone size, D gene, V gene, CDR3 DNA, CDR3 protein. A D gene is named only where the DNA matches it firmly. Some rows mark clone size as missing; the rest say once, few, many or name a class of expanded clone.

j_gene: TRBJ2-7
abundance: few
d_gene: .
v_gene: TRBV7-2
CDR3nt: TGTGCCAGCAGCCGGAGCGGGTACGAGCAGTACTTC
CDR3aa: CASSRSGYEQYF

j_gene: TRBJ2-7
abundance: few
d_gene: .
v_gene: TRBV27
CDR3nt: TGTGCCAGCAGTTTACAGACAGAGCCCTACGAGCAGTACTTC
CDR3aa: CASSLQTEPYEQYF

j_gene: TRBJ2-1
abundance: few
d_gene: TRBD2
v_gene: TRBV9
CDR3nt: TGTGCCAGCAGCGTAGGACTAGCGGACTCCTACAATGAGCAGTTCTTC
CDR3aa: CASSVGLADSYNEQFF

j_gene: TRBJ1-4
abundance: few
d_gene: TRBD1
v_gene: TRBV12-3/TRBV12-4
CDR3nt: TGTGCCAGCTGGAAGACAGGGGGCGATGAAAAACTGTTTTTT
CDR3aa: CASWKTGGDEKLFF

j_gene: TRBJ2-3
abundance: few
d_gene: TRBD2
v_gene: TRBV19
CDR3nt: TGTGCCAGTAGTACCGGGACTAGCGGGATAACAGATACGCAGTATTTT
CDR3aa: CASSTGTSGITDTQYF

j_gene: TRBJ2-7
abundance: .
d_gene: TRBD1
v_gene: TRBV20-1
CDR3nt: TGCAGTGCTAGAGCTCTCCCGGGACAGGGGAAAGCCGTCTCCTACGAGCAGTACTTC
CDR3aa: CSARALPGQGKAVSYEQYF

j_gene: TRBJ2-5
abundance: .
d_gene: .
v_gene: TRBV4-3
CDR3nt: TGCGCTAGCAGCCAAGGACGCCAGTACCAAGAGACCCAGTACTTC
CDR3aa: CASSQGRQYQETQYF

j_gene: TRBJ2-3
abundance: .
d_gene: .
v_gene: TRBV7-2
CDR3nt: TGTGCCAGCAGCAGAACTAGAGATACGCAGTATTTT
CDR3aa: CASSRTRDTQYF

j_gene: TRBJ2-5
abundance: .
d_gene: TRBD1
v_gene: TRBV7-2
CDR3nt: TGTGCCAGCAGCTTAAACAGGGGCCGAGAGACCCAGTACTTC
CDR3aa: CASSLNRGRETQYF

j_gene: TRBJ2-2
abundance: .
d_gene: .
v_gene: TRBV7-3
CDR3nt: TGTGCCAGCAGCTTGGGGGATGCGGACACCGGGGAGCTGTTTTTT
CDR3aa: CASSLGDADTGELFF

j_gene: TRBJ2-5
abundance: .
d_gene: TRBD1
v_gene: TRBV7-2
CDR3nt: TGTGCCAGCAGCTCCACCAGACAGGGTACGAGGGAGACCCAGTACTTC
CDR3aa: CASSSTRQGTRETQYF

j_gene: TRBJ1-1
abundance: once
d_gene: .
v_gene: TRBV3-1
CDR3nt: TGTGCCAGCAGCCAAGATCGGTCACGGGAAGCTTTCTTT
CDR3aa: CASSQDRSREAFF

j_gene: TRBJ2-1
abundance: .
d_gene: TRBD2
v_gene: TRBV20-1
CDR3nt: TGCAGTGCTAGAGGGTCGAGCGGGAGAGGGTACAATGAGCAGTTCTTC
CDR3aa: CSARGSSGRGYNEQFF

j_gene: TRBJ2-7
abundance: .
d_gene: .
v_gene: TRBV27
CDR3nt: TGTGCCAGCAGTCCCGCCCCACACTACGAGCAGTACTTC
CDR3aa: CASSPAPHYEQYF

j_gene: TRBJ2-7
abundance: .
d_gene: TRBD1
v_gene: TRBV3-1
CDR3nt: TGTGCCAGCAGCCAAGGGAGGGGACAGGTCTACGAGCAGTACTTC
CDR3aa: CASSQGRGQVYEQYF

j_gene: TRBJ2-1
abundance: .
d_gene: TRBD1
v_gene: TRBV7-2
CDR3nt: TGTGCCAGCAGCTCCGGGACAGGCAATGAGCAGTTCTTC
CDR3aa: CASSSGTGNEQFF

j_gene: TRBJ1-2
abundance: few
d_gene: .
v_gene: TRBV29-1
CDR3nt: TGCAGCGTGTTAGAGGAGCCCAATGGAGGCTATGGCTACACCTTC
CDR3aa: CSVLEEPNGGYGYTF

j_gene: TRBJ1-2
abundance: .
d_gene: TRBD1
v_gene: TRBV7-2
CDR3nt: TGTGCCAGCAGCCCTAACGACAGGGGCTATGGCTACACCTTC
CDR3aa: CASSPNDRGYGYTF

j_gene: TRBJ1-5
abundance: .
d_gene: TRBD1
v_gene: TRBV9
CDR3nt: TGTGCCAGCAGCGCAGGGGGTGACAGTCCGCCCCAGCATTTT
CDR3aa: CASSAGGDSPPQHF

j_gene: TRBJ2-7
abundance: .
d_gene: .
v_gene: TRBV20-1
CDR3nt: TGCAGTGCCCGGGGGTATTCGTCCTACAATGAGCAGTACTTC
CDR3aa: CSARGYSSYNEQYF

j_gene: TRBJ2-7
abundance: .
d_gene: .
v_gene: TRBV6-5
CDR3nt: TGTGCCAGCAGTTACTCCTTCATGGGGGAGTACGAGCAGTACTTC
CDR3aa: CASSYSFMGEYEQYF

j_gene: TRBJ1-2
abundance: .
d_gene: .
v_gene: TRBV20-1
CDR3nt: TGCAGTGCTAGTTTGGGGAGGGGCTACACCTTC
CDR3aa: CSASLGRGYTF

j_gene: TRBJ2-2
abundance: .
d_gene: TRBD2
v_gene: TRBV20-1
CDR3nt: TGCAGTGCTAGGTTAGCGGGAACGAACACCGGGGGGCTGTTTTTT
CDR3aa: CSARLAGTNTGGLFF

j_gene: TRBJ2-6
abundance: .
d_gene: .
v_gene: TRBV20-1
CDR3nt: TGCAGTGTTAGAGATGTCGACGGGCGCCCTGGGGCCAACGTCCTGACTTTC
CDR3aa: CSVRDVDGRPGANVLTF

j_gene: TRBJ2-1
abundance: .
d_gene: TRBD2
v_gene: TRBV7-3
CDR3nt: TGTGCCAGCAGCTTACCGGGAGGGCCAGGGAATGAGCAGTTCTTC
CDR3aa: CASSLPGGPGNEQFF

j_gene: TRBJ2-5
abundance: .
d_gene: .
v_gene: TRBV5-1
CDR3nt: TGCGCCAGCGGAGATGGGTCTAGTGAGACCCAGTACTTC
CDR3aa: CASGDGSSETQYF

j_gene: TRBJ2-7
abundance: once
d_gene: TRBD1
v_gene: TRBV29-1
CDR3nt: TGCAGCGTTGCCCAGGACAGGGGCCTCTACGAGCAGTACTTC
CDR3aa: CSVAQDRGLYEQYF

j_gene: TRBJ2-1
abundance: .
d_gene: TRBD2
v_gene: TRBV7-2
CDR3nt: TGTGCCAGCAGCTTAAGGGCTAGCGGCTCCTACAATGAGCAGTTCTTC
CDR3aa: CASSLRASGSYNEQFF

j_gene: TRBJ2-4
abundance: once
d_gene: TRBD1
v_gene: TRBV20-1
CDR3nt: TGCAGTGCTAGAGTTTACAGGGGGCCGGAGAACCTAGCCAAAAACATTCAGTACTTC
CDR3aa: CSARVYRGPENLAKNIQYF

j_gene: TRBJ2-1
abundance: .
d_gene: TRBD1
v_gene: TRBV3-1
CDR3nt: TGTGCCAGCAGCCGCGGGACAGGGGGCAATATGAATGAGCAGTTCTTC
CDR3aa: CASSRGTGGNMNEQFF

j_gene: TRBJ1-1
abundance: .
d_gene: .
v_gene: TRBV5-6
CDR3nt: TGTGCCAGCAGCCGACGGACAGAACGTGGACCTGAAGCTTTCTTT
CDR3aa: CASSRRTERGPEAFF

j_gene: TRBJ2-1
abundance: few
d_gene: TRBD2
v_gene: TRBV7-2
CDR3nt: TGTGCCAGCAGCTATAGCGGGAGATCCTACAATGAGCAGTTCTTC
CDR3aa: CASSYSGRSYNEQFF

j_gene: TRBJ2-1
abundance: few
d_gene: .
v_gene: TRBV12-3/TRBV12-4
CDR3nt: TGTGCCAGCAGTCCTCTGGCGGGTCAGTTCTTC
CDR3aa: CASSPLAGQFF

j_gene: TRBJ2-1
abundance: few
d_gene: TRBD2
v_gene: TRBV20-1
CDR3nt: TGCAGTGCTAAGGAGTCTAGCGGACGCTCCTACAATGAGCAGTTCTTC
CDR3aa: CSAKESSGRSYNEQFF

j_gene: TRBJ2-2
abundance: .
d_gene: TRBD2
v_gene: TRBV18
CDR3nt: TGTGCCAGCTCACCACGGCTAGCGGAAGGCGGGGAGCTGTTTTTT
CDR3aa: CASSPRLAEGGELFF

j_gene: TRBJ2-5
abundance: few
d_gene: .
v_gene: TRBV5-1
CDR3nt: TGCGCCAGCAGCTTGGGGCAGTGGAAAGAGACCCAGTACTTC
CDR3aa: CASSLGQWKETQYF

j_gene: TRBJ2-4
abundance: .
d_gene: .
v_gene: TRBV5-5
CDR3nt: TGTGCCAGCAGCCATGACCATATACTAGCCAAAAACATTCAGTACTTC
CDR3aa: CASSHDHILAKNIQYF

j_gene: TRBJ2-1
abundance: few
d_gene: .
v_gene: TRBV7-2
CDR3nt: TGTGCCAGCAGCCGGTTGATCGGGAACAATGAGCAGTTCTTC
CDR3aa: CASSRLIGNNEQFF

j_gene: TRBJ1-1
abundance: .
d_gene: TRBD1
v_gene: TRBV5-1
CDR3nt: TGCGCCAGCAGCTTGGGATGGCGCACAGGGGGCAGTTACACTGAAGCTTTCTTT
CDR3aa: CASSLGWRTGGSYTEAFF

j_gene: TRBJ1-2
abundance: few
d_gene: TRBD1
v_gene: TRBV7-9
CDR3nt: TGTGCCAGCAGCTCAAACAGGGGGCGAAACTATGGCTACACCTTC
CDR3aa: CASSSNRGRNYGYTF

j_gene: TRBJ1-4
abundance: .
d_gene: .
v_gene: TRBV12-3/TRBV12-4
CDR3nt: TGTGCCAGCAGTTTGGGAGACAGAGGCGTTGAAAAACTGTTTTTT
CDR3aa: CASSLGDRGVEKLFF

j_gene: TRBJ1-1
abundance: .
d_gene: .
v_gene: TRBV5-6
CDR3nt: TGTGCCAGCAGCCACCAACGGGGGAACACTGAAGCTTTCTTT
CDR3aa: CASSHQRGNTEAFF

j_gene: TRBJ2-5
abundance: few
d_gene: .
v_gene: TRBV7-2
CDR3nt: TGTGCCAGCAGCTTAGTAGCGAGAGGGGAGACCCAGTACTTC
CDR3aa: CASSLVARGETQYF

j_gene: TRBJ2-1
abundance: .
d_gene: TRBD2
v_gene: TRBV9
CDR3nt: TGTGCCAGCAGCTTATGTAGCGGGAGCTCCTACAATGAGCAGTTCTTC
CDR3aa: CASSLCSGSSYNEQFF

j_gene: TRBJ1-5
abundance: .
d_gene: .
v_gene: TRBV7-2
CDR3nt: TGTGCCAGCAGCTTAGTAGGGGCGGGGGGAAATCAGCCCCAGCATTTT
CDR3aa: CASSLVGAGGNQPQHF

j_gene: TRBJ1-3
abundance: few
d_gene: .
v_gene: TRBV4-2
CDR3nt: TGTGCCAGCAGCCAAGAACACACCATATATTTT
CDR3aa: CASSQEHTIYF

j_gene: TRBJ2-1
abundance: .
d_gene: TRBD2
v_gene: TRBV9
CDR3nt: TGTGCCAGCAGCGGTAGCGGGAGCTCCTACATTGAGCAGTTCTTC
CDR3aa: CASSGSGSSYIEQFF